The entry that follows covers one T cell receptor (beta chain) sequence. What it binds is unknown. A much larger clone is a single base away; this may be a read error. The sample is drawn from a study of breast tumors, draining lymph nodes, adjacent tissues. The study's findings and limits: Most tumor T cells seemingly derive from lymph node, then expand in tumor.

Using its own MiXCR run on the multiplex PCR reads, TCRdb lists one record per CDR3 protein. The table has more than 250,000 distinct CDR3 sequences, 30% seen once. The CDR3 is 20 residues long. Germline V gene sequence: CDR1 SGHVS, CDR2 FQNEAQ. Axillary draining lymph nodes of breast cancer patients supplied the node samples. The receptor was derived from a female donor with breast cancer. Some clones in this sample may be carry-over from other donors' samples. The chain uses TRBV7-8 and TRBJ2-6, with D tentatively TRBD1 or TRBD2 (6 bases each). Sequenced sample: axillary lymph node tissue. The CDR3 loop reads CASERGVGGAKTSRANVLTF. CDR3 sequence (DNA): TGTGCCTCAGAGAGGGGGGTTGGAGGGGCCAAAACCTCTCGGGCCAACGTCCTGACTTTC.